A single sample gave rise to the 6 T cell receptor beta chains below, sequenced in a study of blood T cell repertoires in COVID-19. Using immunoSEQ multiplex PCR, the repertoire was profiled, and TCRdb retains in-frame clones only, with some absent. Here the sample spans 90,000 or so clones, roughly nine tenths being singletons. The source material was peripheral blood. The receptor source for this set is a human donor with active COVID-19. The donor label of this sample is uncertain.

CDR3 protein: CASSQDGLAKNIQYF. In nucleotides, the CDR3 is TGCGCCAGCAGCCAAGATGGCTTAGCCAAAAACATTCAGTACTTC. The chain combines TRBV4-3 with TRBJ2-4; D gene unclear. Deletions cut 0 bases from V and 0 bases from J, with 6 bases between. In germline, CDR1 is LGHNA, CDR2 YSLEER. This CDR3 region has 15 residues.

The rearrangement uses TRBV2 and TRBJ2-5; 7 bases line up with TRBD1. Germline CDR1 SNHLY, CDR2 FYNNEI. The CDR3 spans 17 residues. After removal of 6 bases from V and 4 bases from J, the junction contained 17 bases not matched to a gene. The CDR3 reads CASSGPGQRSWVETQYF. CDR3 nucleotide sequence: TGTGCCAGCAGCGGACCGGGACAGCGGTCGTGGGTAGAGACCCAGTACTTC.

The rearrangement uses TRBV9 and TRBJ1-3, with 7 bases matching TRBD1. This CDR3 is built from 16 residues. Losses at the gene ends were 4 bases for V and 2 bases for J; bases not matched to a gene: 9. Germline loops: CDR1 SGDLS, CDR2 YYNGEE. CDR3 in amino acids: CASSPETTGAGNTIYF. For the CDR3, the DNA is TGTGCCAGCAGCCCCGAAACTACAGGGGCTGGAAACACCATATATTTT.

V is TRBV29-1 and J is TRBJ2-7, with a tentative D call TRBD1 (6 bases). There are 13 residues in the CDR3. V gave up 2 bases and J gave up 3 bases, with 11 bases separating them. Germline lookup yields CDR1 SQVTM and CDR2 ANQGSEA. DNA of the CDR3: TGCAGCGTTGAAAGGGGGAAGGACTACGAGCAGTACTTC. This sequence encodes CSVERGKDYEQYF.

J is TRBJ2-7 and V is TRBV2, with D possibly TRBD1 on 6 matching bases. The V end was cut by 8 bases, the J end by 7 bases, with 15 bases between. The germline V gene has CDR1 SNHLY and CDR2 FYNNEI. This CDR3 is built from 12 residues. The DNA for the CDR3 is TGTGCCAGCGCCGGGACACCGTGGGAGCAGTACTTC. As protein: CASAGTPWEQYF.

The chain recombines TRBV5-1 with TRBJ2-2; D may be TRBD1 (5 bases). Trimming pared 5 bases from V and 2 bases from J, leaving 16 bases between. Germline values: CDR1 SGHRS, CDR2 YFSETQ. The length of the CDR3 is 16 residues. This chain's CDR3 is CASSPRTDRNTGELFF. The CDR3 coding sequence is TGCGCCAGCAGTCCTCGTACCGACAGAAACACCGGGGAGCTGTTTTTT.